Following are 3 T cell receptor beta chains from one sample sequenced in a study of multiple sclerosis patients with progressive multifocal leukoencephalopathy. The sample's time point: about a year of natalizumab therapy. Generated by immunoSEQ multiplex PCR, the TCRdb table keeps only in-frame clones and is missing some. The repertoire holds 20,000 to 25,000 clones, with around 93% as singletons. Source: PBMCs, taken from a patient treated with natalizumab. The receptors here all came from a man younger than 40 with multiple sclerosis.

The CDR3 loop reads CASSFAGGPGDTGELFF. Here the CDR3 DNA reads TGTGCCAGCAGCTTTGCGGGAGGGCCTGGAGACACCGGGGAGCTGTTTTTT. The rearrangement uses TRBV7-7 and TRBJ2-2, with 9 bases fitting TRBD2. Germline V gives CDR1 SSHAT, CDR2 FNYEAQ (reference sequence). CDR3 length: 17 residues. The J segment lost 3 bases and the V segment lost 3 bases, leaving 8 bases of the junction unmatched.

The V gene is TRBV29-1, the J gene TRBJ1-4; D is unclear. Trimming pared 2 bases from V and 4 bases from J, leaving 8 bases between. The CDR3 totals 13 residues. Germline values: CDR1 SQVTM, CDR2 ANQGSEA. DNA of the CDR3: TGCAGCGTTGAATGGGGTCGTAATGAAAAACTGTTTTTT. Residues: CSVEWGRNEKLFF.

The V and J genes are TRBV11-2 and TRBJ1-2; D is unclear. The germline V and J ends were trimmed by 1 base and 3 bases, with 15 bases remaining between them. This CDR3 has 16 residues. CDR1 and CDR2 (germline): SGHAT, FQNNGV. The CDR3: CASSLGPQVKDYGYTF. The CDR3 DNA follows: TGTGCCAGCAGCTTAGGTCCCCAGGTGAAAGACTATGGCTACACCTTC.